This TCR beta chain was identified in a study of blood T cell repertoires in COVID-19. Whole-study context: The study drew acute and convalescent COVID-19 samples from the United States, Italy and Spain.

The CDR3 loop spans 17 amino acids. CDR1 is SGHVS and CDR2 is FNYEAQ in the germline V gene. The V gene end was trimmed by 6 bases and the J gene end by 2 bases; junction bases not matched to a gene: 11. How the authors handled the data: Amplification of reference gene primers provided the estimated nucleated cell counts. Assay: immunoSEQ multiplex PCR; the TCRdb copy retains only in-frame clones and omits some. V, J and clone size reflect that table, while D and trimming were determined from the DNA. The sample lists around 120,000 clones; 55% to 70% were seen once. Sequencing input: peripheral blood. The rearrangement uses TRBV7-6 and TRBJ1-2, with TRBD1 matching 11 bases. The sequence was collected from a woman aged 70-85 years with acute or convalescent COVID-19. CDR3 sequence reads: CASSQGTGGNSNYGYTF. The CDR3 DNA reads TGTGCCAGCAGTCAAGGGACAGGGGGGAATTCCAACTATGGCTACACCTTC.